This T cell receptor beta chain stems from a study of Graves' ophthalmopathy and Graves' hyperthyroidism. Using RNA transcripts, the TCR beta CDR3 regions were amplified. The authors performed first-round RT-PCR with HTBI primers and then a second-round multiplex PCR. TCRdb called the multiplex PCR reads again in MiXCR, with one record for every CDR3 protein. The repertoire holds 600,000 to 650,000 distinct CDR3 sequences, with 22% as singletons. Study-level findings and limits: Blood samples also showed most expanded thyroid clonotypes exceeding 0.001 frequency.

Notes on this clonotype: The antigen is not known.

Sequencing used peripheral blood. The clonotype was recovered from a woman younger than 30 with stable Graves' hyperthyroidism. Some clones in this sample may be carry-over from other donors' samples.

The CDR3 loop is CASSQVGVTNYGYTF. DNA for the CDR3: TGCGCCAGCAGCCAAGTCGGTGTTACTAACTATGGCTACACCTTC. This rearrangement joins TRBV4-3 to TRBJ1-2; the D is unclear. There are 15 residues in the CDR3. Looked up from germline, CDR1 is LGHNA and CDR2 is YSLEER. The ends were cut back, 1 base at V and 0 bases at J, with 9 bases in the middle.